This entry lists 21 T cell receptor beta chains sequenced from one sample in a study of regulatory T cells in long-lasting Graves disease. Investigators prepared the TCR beta libraries by applying iRepertoire HTBI primers and Arm-PCR of CDR3 regions. TCRdb analysed the multiplex PCR reads with MiXCR anew, one entry per CDR3 protein. The sample has about 440,000 distinct CDR3 sequences, under 15% seen once. Time point: newly diagnosed GD, antithyroid drugs for less than 3 months. PBMCs provided the RNA from which the TCR library was made. The same specimen was also included in a second study, on T cells in Graves' hyperthyroidism and ophthalmopathy.

The sample here was peripheral blood mononuclear cells (PBMCs), taken at new diagnosis, from a patient treated with antithyroid drugs. The receptors derive from a woman aged 25-40 years with Graves disease.

The rearrangement joins TRBV4-2 to TRBJ2-3; 10 bases are shared with TRBD2. CDR1 is LGHNA and CDR2 is YNFKEQ in the germline V gene. Trimming at V came to 4 bases and at J to 4 bases, leaving 20 bases not matched to a gene. The CDR3 loop spans 20 amino acids. DNA for the CDR3: TGTGCCAGCAGCCGCGTCCCAAAGCTAGCGGGAGTAAGTGCGGCAGATACGCAGTATTTT. This encodes CASSRVPKLAGVSAADTQYF.

This clonotype was detected ten times or more. V is TRBV6-1 and J is TRBJ2-7; tentative D call: TRBD1 (6 bases). From germline, CDR1 is MNHNS and CDR2 SASEGT. V was shortened by 6 bases and J by 1 base, with 13 bases between the two germline ends. The CDR3 covers 14 residues. The DNA of the CDR3 is TGTGCCAGCAGAAGCACAGGGCTGTCCTACGAGCAGTACTTC. Encoded protein: CASRSTGLSYEQYF.

This clonotype appeared many times. V gene TRBV6-1 combines with J gene TRBJ2-5; D possibly corresponds to TRBD2 (6 bases). Trimming removed 5 bases from V and 6 bases from J, with 10 bases in between. Per the germline V gene, CDR1 is MNHNS and CDR2 is SASEGT. The CDR3 sequence is 12 residues long. The CDR3 sequence: CASSPGRQTQYF. Here the CDR3 DNA reads TGTGCCAGCAGTCCCGGGAGACAGACCCAGTACTTC.

This clonotype was counted between two and nine times. The chain is built from TRBV19 and TRBJ2-2; 9 bases align to TRBD2. The CDR3 has 16 residues. The V gene end was trimmed by 2 bases and the J gene end by 3 bases; junction bases not matched to a gene: 4. The germline gives CDR1 LNHDA, CDR2 SQIVND (reference sequence). The CDR3 here is CASSILAGGDTGELFF. CDR3 in DNA: TGTGCCAGTAGTATATTGGCGGGAGGGGACACCGGGGAGCTGTTTTTT.

This clonotype was observed a few times. The chain uses TRBV9 and TRBJ2-7; TRBD2 aligns across 7 bases. This CDR3 has 12 amino acids. The germline V gene encodes CDR1 SGDLS and CDR2 YYNGEE. The junction had 4 bases not matched to a gene; V was cut back by 4 bases and J by 6 bases. The DNA of the CDR3 is TGTGCCAGCAGCTCACCTAGCGGCGAGCAGTACTTC. This codes for CASSSPSGEQYF.

This clonotype was seen many times. The chain is built from TRBV14 and TRBJ2-5; D remains unclear. The CDR3 runs to 16 residues. From germline, CDR1 is SGHDN and CDR2 FVKESK. V was cut by 2 bases and J by 1 base, with 14 bases left in between. DNA of the CDR3: TGTGCCAGCAGCCAAAAGCTACAGAAAATCCAAGAGACCCAGTACTTC. Encoded protein: CASSQKLQKIQETQYF.

This clonotype was detected many times. V is TRBV7-9 and J is TRBJ2-1; TRBD2 aligns across 11 bases. The CDR3 spans 19 residues. Trimming took 3 bases from V and 1 from J; bases not matched to a gene: 11. In germline, CDR1 is SEHNR, CDR2 FQNEAQ (reference sequence). The CDR3 here is CASSLPIAGGPSSYNEQFF. The CDR3 region has the DNA TGTGCCAGCAGCTTGCCAATAGCGGGAGGGCCCTCGTCCTACAATGAGCAGTTCTTC.

The rearrangement uses TRBV7-3 and TRBJ2-1; D might be TRBD2 (6 bases). The CDR3 runs 19 residues. V lost 5 bases and J 5 bases, leaving 28 bases between the germline ends. Germline V CDR1 and CDR2: SGHTA, FQGTGA. CDR3 sequence: CASSPRVHSKSREDNEQFF. In DNA form, the CDR3 reads TGTGCCAGCAGCCCTCGGGTCCATTCAAAATCAAGGGAGGACAATGAGCAGTTCTTC.

At least ten counts were recorded for this clonotype. The chain carries TRBV12-3 or TRBV12-4 and TRBJ2-7; a possible D gene is TRBD1 (5 bases). V dropped 2 bases and J dropped 4 bases, with 12 bases sitting between them. This CDR3 has 14 amino acids. The CDR3 loop reads CASSLRHRSYEQYF. DNA for the CDR3: TGTGCCAGCAGTTTAAGGCACAGGTCTTACGAGCAGTACTTC.

This clonotype was picked up many times. The chain employs TRBV7-9 and TRBJ2-3; 8 bases match TRBD2. This CDR3 comprises 13 residues. V gave up 8 bases and J gave up 5 bases; unmatched junction bases: 6. Germline V gene lookup returns CDR1 SEHNR and CDR2 FQNEAQ (reference sequence). Here the CDR3 reads CASGKRELDTQYF. In nucleotides, the CDR3 is TGTGCCAGCGGCAAGCGGGAGCTAGATACGCAGTATTTT.

As to this clonotype: A much larger clone lies one base from this, so it may be a read error. The chain carries TRBV25-1 and TRBJ2-1, with D perhaps matching TRBD1 or TRBD2 (5 bases each). The CDR3 has 14 amino acids. V was shortened by 6 bases and J by 10 bases, with 19 bases between the two germline ends. The germline V gene encodes CDR1 MGHDK and CDR2 SYGVNS. The CDR3 here is CASRRDGVPYEQFF. Here the CDR3 DNA reads TGTGCCAGCAGGAGGGACGGAGTTCCCTACGAGCAGTTCTTC.

This clonotype appeared many times. The rearrangement joins TRBV27 to TRBJ2-3; D is possibly TRBD2 (5 bases). V was pared by 1 base and J by 0 bases, with 8 bases between. Germline-derived CDR1 and CDR2 are MNHEY and SMNVEV (reference sequence). The CDR3 covers 15 residues. CDR3 protein: CASSLYTRSTDTQYF. The CDR3, as DNA: TGTGCCAGCAGTTTATATACTAGAAGCACAGATACGCAGTATTTT.

The sample holds many counts of this clonotype. The chain links TRBV6-2 or TRBV6-3 to TRBJ2-3; the match to TRBD2 covers 8 bases. The CDR3 is 15 residues long. J gave up 4 bases and V 5 bases, and 8 bases lay outside the gene matches. In germline, CDR1 is MNHEY, CDR2 SVGEGT. The CDR3 DNA reads as TGTGCCAGCAGTGAAGGGAGCGGGAGCGCAGATACGCAGTATTTT. The encoded protein is CASSEGSGSADTQYF.

Details on this clonotype: A junction end diverges from the germline sequence, so it may reflect a read error. The chain combines TRBV13 with TRBJ2-7, with 7 bases matching TRBD2. The CDR3 has 15 amino acids. Germline values: CDR1 PRHDT, CDR2 FYEKMQ (reference sequence). This CDR3 reads CASSQVRGSDYEQYF. The CDR3 DNA sequence: TGCGCCAGCAGCCAAGTTCGCGGGAGCGACTACGAGCAGTACTTC.

In its sample, this clonotype was seen many times. V is TRBV13 and J is TRBJ2-4; D might be TRBD1 (6 bases). The CDR3 has 14 residues. V lost 0 bases, J lost 6 bases, and 9 bases lay in between. Germline V gene sequence: CDR1 PRHDT, CDR2 FYEKMQ (reference sequence). CDR3 bases: TGTGCCAGCAGCTTAGGGGACAGCAGAAACATTCAGTACTTC. It codes for CASSLGDSRNIQYF.

In this sample, this clonotype turned up many times. Written as DNA, the CDR3 is TGTGCCAGCAGCCCGAATCCGGGACAGGGTACAGATACGCAGTATTTT. Translated: CASSPNPGQGTDTQYF. The chain joins TRBV25-1 to TRBJ2-3, with 9 bases lining up with TRBD1. Germline CDR1 is MGHDK and CDR2 is SYGVNS. V lost 6 bases to trimming and J lost 3 bases; unmatched junction nucleotides: 10. The CDR3 has 16 residues.

This clonotype turned up a few times. V is TRBV20-1 and J is TRBJ2-2; D not resolved. The CDR3 runs 15 residues. Looked up from germline, CDR1 is DFQATT and CDR2 is SNEGSKA (reference sequence). Trimming took 2 bases from V and 0 from J, leaving 10 bases between them. In DNA form, the CDR3 reads TGCAGTGCTAGAAGTGGGAATTCGAACACCGGGGAGCTGTTTTTT. Its translation is CSARSGNSNTGELFF.

This clonotype was seen more than once but under ten times. The rearrangement links TRBV13 to TRBJ2-5; D unresolved. The CDR3 totals 15 residues. V was cut by 1 base and J by 2 bases, with 11 bases left in between. Germline V CDR1 and CDR2: PRHDT, FYEKMQ (reference sequence). The CDR3 spells CASSLVFSRQETQYF. For the CDR3, the DNA is TGTGCCAGCAGCTTAGTGTTCAGTCGGCAAGAGACCCAGTACTTC.

The chain is built from TRBV5-1 and TRBJ1-4; D gene uncertain. Per the germline V gene, CDR1 is SGHRS and CDR2 is YFSETQ. There are 15 residues in the CDR3. With 7 bases removed from V and 3 bases from J, the gap between germline ends came to 16 bases. The CDR3, as DNA: TGCGCCAGCCGTCCCTCGGGGAAGGCTAATGAAAAACTGTTTTTT. This codes for CASRPSGKANEKLFF.

This clonotype was detected only a few times. The rearrangement links TRBV6-2 or TRBV6-3 to TRBJ2-1; the match to TRBD1 covers 10 bases. This CDR3 is built from 15 residues. V lost 5 bases and J lost 7; bases outside the gene matches: 8. Germline V gives CDR1 MNHEY, CDR2 SVGEGT. Here the CDR3 reads CASSNRRDRGNEQFF. The CDR3, as DNA: TGTGCCAGCAGTAACCGCCGGGACAGGGGTAATGAGCAGTTCTTC.

This clonotype was seen only a few times. The rearrangement links TRBV11-2 to TRBJ1-1, with D possibly TRBD1 on 5 matching bases. The CDR3 is made up of 15 amino acids. Germline assignment: CDR1 SGHAT and CDR2 FQNNGV. Trimming stripped 4 bases from V and 4 bases from J, with 16 bases between. The CDR3 is CASSSDPGPFTEAFF. CDR3 in DNA: TGTGCCAGCAGCTCGGATCCGGGACCCTTCACTGAAGCTTTCTTT.